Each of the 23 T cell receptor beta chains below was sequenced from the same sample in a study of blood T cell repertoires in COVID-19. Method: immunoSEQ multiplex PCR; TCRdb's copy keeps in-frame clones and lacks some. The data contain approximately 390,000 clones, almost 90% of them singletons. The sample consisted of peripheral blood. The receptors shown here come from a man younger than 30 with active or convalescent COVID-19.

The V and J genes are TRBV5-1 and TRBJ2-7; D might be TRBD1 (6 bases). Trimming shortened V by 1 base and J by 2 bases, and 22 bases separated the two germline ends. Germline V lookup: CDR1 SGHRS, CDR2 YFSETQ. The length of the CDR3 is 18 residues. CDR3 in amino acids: CASSLRRRTEQTTYEQYF. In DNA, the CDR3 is TGCGCCAGCAGCTTGCGACGACGGACAGAGCAAACCACCTACGAGCAGTACTTC.

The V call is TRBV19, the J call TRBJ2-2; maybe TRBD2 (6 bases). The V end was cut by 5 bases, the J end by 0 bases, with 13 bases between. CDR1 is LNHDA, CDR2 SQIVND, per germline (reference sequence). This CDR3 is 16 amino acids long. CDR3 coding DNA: TGTGCCAGTAGTCCGGCTAGCGCGGCGAACACCGGGGAGCTGTTTTTT. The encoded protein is CASSPASAANTGELFF.

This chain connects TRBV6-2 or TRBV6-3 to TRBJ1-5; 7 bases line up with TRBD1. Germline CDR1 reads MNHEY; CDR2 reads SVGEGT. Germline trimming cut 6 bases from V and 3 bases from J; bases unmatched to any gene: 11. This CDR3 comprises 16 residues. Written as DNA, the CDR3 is TGTGCCAGCAGCCAACTTACAGGGGCGGTCAATCAGCCCCAGCATTTT. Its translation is CASSQLTGAVNQPQHF.

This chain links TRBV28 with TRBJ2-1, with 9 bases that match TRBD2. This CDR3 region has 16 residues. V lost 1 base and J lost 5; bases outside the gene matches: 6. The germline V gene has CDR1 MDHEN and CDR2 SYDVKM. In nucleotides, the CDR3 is TGTGCCAGCAGTTTATCGTTAGCGGGGGAACACAATGAGCAGTTCTTC. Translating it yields CASSLSLAGEHNEQFF. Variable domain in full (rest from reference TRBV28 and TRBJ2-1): DVKVTQSSRYLVKRTGEKVFLECVQDMDHENMFWYRQDPGLGLRLIYFSYDVKMKEKGDIPEGYSVSREKKERFSLILESASTNQTSMYLCASSLSLAGEHNEQFFGPGTRLTVL.

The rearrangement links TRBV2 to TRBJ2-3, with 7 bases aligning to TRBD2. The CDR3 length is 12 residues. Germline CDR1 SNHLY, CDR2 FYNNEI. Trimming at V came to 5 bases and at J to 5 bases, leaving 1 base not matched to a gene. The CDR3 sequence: CASSLAGDTQYF. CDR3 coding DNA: TGTGCCAGCAGTTTAGCGGGAGATACGCAGTATTTT.

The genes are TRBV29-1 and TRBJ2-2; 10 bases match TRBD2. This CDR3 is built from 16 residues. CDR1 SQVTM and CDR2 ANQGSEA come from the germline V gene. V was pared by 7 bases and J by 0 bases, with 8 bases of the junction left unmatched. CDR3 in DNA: TGCAGCGCCGAAGGACTAGCGGACTCGAACACCGGGGAGCTGTTTTTT. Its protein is CSAEGLADSNTGELFF.

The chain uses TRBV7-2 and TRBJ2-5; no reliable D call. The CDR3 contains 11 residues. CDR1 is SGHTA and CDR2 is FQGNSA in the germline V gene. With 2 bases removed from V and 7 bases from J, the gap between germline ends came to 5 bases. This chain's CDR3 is CASSLFGTQYF. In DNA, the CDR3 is TGTGCCAGCAGCTTATTCGGGACCCAGTACTTC.

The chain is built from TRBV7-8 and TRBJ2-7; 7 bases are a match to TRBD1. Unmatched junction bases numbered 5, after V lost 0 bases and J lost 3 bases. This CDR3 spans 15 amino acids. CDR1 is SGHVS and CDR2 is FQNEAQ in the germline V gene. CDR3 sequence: CASSLAGQLLYEQYF. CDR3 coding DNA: TGTGCCAGCAGCTTAGCGGGACAGCTTCTCTACGAGCAGTACTTC.

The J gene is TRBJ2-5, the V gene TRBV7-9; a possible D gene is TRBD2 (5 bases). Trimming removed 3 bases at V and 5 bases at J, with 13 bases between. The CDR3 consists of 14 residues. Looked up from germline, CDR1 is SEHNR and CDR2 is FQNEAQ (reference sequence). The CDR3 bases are TGTGCCAGCAGCTTCTTCGGGGAATCGGAGACCCAGTACTTC. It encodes CASSFFGESETQYF.

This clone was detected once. CDR3 amino acids: CASSFTQTGGRIQYF. The CDR3 DNA reads as TGTGCCAGCAGTTTTACCCAGACAGGGGGCCGTATTCAGTACTTC. V and J are TRBV28 and TRBJ2-4, with 10 bases aligning to TRBD1. From germline, CDR1 is MDHEN and CDR2 SYDVKM. Germline trimming cut 3 bases from V and 10 bases from J; bases unmatched to any gene: 9. The length of the CDR3 is 15 residues.

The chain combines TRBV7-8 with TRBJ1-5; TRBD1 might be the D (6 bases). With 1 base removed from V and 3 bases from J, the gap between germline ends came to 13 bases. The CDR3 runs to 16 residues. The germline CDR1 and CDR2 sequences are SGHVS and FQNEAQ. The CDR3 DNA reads TGTGCCAGCAGCTTAGGAAGAGGACAGTTCAATCAGCCCCAGCATTTT. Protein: CASSLGRGQFNQPQHF.

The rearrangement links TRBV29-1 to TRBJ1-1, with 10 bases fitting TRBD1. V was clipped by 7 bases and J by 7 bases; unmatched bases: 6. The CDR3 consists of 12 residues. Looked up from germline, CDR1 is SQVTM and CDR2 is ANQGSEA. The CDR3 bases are TGCAGCGGTGACAGGGGGCCCAGTGAAGCTTTCTTT. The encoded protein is CSGDRGPSEAFF.

The CDR3 sequence is CASSQAAGEGTEAFF. In DNA form, the CDR3 reads TGCGCCAGCAGCCAAGCTGCGGGAGAGGGCACTGAAGCTTTCTTT. This chain joins TRBV4-3 and TRBJ1-1; D uncertain. Between the trimmed V and J ends, which lost 1 base and 4 bases, there was a span of 13 bases. CDR1 is LGHNA and CDR2 is YSLEER in the germline V gene. This CDR3 region has 15 residues.

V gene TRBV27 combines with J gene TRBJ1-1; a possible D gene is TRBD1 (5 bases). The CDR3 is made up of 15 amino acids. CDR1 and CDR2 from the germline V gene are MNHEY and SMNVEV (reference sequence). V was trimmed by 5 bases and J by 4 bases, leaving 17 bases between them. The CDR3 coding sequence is TGTGCCAGCAGTCCCCACGGGGGGTCGGGCACTGAAGCTTTCTTT. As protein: CASSPHGGSGTEAFF.

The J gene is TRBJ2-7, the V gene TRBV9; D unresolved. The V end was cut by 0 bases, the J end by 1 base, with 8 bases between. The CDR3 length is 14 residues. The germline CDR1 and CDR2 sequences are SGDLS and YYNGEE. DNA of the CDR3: TGTGCCAGCAGCGTAGGAACACCATCCTACGAGCAGTACTTC. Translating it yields CASSVGTPSYEQYF.

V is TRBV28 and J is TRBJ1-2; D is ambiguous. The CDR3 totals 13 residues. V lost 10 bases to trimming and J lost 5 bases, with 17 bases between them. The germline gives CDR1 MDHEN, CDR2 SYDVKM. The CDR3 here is CATTNTFGYGYTF. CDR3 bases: TGTGCCACAACTAACACTTTCGGGTATGGCTACACCTTC.

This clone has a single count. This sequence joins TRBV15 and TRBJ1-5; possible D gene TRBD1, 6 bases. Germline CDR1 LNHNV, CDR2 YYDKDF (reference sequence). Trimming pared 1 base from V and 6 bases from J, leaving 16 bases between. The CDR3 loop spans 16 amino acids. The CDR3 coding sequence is TGTGCCACCAGCAGAGCTTGGGGGGGGGCCCCTCAGCCCCAGCATTTT. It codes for CATSRAWGGAPQPQHF.

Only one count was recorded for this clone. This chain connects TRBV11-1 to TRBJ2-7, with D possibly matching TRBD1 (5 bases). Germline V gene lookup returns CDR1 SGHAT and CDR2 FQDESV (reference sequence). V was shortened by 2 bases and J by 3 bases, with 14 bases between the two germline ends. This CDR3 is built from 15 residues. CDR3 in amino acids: CASSLFQGLNYEQYF. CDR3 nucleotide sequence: TGTGCCAGCAGCTTATTTCAGGGATTGAACTACGAGCAGTACTTC.

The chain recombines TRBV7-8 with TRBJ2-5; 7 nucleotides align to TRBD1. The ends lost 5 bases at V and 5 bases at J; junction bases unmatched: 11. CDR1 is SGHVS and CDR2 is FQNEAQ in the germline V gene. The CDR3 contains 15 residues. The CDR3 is CASSPRDSYVETQYF. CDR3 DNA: TGTGCCAGCAGCCCCCGGGACAGCTACGTTGAGACCCAGTACTTC.

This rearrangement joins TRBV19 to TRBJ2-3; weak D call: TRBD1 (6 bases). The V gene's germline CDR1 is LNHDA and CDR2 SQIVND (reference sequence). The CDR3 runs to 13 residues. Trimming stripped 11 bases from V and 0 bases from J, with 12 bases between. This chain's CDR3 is CASQGSSTDTQYF. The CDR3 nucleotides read TGTGCCTCCCAGGGGTCTAGCACAGATACGCAGTATTTT.

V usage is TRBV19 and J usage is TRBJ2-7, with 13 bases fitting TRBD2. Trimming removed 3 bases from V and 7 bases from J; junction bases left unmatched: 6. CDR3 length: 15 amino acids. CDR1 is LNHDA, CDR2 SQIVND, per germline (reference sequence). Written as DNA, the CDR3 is TGTGCCAGTAGTATTCGGACTAGCGGGAGCCAAGAGCAGTACTTC. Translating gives CASSIRTSGSQEQYF.

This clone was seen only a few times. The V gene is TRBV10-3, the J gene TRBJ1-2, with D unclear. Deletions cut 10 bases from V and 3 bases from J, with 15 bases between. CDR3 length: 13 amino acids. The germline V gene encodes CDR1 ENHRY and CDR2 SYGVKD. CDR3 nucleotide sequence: TGTGCCAGCGGGAGGTCCCAGGACTATGGCTACACCTTC. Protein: CASGRSQDYGYTF.

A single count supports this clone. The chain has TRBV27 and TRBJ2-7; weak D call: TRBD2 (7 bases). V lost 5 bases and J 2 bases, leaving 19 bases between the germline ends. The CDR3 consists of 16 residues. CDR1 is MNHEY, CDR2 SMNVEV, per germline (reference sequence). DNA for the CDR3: TGTGCCAGCAGTAGGGGGGGGCTAGCGGCTGCCTACGAGCAGTACTTC. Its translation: CASSRGGLAAAYEQYF.